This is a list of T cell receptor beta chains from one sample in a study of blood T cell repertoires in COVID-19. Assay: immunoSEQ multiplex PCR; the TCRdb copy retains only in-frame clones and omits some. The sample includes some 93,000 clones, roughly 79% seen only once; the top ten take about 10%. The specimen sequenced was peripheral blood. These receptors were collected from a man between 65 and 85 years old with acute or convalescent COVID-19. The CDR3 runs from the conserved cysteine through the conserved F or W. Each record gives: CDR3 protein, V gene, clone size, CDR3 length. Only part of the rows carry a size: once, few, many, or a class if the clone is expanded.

cdr3_aa: CASSLDYGTGGSGYTF
v_call: TRBV11-2
clone_size: -
cdr3_length: 16

cdr3_aa: CSARTGIETFF
v_call: TRBV20-1
clone_size: -
cdr3_length: 11

cdr3_aa: CAISEARLADSYEQYF
v_call: TRBV10-3
clone_size: -
cdr3_length: 16

cdr3_aa: CASSPVGRQGGISEAFF
v_call: TRBV9
clone_size: -
cdr3_length: 17

cdr3_aa: CASSEGAALIGNTIYF
v_call: TRBV2
clone_size: once
cdr3_length: 16

cdr3_aa: CASSVGAGGVYYEQYF
v_call: TRBV9
clone_size: once
cdr3_length: 16

cdr3_aa: CASTLAGRGEQFF
v_call: TRBV6-5
clone_size: -
cdr3_length: 13

cdr3_aa: CASSFEGGSGELFF
v_call: TRBV12-1
clone_size: -
cdr3_length: 14

cdr3_aa: CASSPREGNQPQHF
v_call: TRBV18
clone_size: -
cdr3_length: 14

cdr3_aa: CASSSIRGKGNQPQHF
v_call: TRBV6-2/TRBV6-3
clone_size: few
cdr3_length: 16

cdr3_aa: CASSYSRRTSDQTQYF
v_call: TRBV6-5
clone_size: -
cdr3_length: 16

cdr3_aa: CASSEEQGGNLEKLFF
v_call: TRBV3-1/TRBV3-2
clone_size: -
cdr3_length: 16

cdr3_aa: CASSYYSSGTDTQYF
v_call: TRBV6-5
clone_size: -
cdr3_length: 15

cdr3_aa: CASSPPLIAGGKGTQYF
v_call: TRBV9
clone_size: -
cdr3_length: 17

cdr3_aa: CASRAGQPNQPQHF
v_call: TRBV2
clone_size: -
cdr3_length: 14

cdr3_aa: CASSLVAGGYNEQFF
v_call: TRBV7-2
clone_size: -
cdr3_length: 15

cdr3_aa: CASRSSSSPLHF
v_call: TRBV27
clone_size: -
cdr3_length: 12

cdr3_aa: CATTVRTGDEKLFF
v_call: TRBV6-5
clone_size: -
cdr3_length: 14

cdr3_aa: CASSQDRGTSSYNEQFF
v_call: TRBV4-2
clone_size: once
cdr3_length: 17

cdr3_aa: CASSSSGSSEAFF
v_call: TRBV5-1
clone_size: -
cdr3_length: 13

cdr3_aa: CASTLSPGLAGYTGELFF
v_call: TRBV7-8
clone_size: -
cdr3_length: 18

cdr3_aa: CSVGGGQETQYF
v_call: TRBV29-1
clone_size: -
cdr3_length: 12

cdr3_aa: CASSLKSTEQFF
v_call: TRBV11-2
clone_size: once
cdr3_length: 12

cdr3_aa: CASSPAQGGIAFF
v_call: TRBV18
clone_size: -
cdr3_length: 13

cdr3_aa: CAISELTSGTYNEQFF
v_call: TRBV10-3
clone_size: -
cdr3_length: 16

cdr3_aa: CAFTGQGPYGYTF
v_call: TRBV30
clone_size: -
cdr3_length: 13

cdr3_aa: CASSLVETSEAFF
v_call: TRBV7-2
clone_size: few
cdr3_length: 13

cdr3_aa: CASSGGGTVRGNTIYF
v_call: TRBV25-1
clone_size: -
cdr3_length: 16

cdr3_aa: CASSYNSGSNEKLFF
v_call: TRBV5-1
clone_size: -
cdr3_length: 15

cdr3_aa: CASSVGAQGNYYGYTF
v_call: TRBV9
clone_size: -
cdr3_length: 16

cdr3_aa: CASSLGNMNTEAFF
v_call: TRBV28
clone_size: -
cdr3_length: 14

cdr3_aa: CASSQAGTGRNTIYF
v_call: TRBV4-2
clone_size: -
cdr3_length: 15

cdr3_aa: CASSEIGTVSYEQYF
v_call: TRBV2
clone_size: -
cdr3_length: 15

cdr3_aa: CASSFAQGHEQYF
v_call: TRBV27
clone_size: -
cdr3_length: 13

cdr3_aa: CASSSEGRGSNQPQHF
v_call: TRBV7-9
clone_size: -
cdr3_length: 16

cdr3_aa: CASSQDLGGLNTEAFF
v_call: TRBV4-3
clone_size: -
cdr3_length: 16

cdr3_aa: CSVSRAMNTEAFF
v_call: TRBV29-1
clone_size: -
cdr3_length: 13

cdr3_aa: CASGRDSSGNTIYF
v_call: TRBV9
clone_size: -
cdr3_length: 14

cdr3_aa: CASRPGQGDRTDTQYF
v_call: TRBV19
clone_size: -
cdr3_length: 16

cdr3_aa: CASSVVPGGTGELFF
v_call: TRBV9
clone_size: -
cdr3_length: 15

cdr3_aa: CASSPSRQNTEAFF
v_call: TRBV18
clone_size: -
cdr3_length: 14

cdr3_aa: CATSRDTSAYEQYF
v_call: TRBV15
clone_size: -
cdr3_length: 14

cdr3_aa: CASSSAGANTEAFF
v_call: TRBV28
clone_size: -
cdr3_length: 14

cdr3_aa: CASRPQTGFNGYTF
v_call: TRBV3-1/TRBV3-2
clone_size: once
cdr3_length: 14

cdr3_aa: CASRRTGGGYTF
v_call: TRBV28
clone_size: -
cdr3_length: 12

cdr3_aa: CASSSNSVRETQYF
v_call: TRBV7-9
clone_size: -
cdr3_length: 14

cdr3_aa: CASSYSTARGEKLFF
v_call: TRBV6-5
clone_size: once
cdr3_length: 15

cdr3_aa: CASSRVSGNTEAFF
v_call: TRBV18
clone_size: -
cdr3_length: 14

cdr3_aa: CASSLIGGNEAFF
v_call: TRBV7-3
clone_size: -
cdr3_length: 13

cdr3_aa: CASEGGLTGNTIYF
v_call: TRBV19
clone_size: -
cdr3_length: 14